The 14 T cell receptor beta chains reported below all come from one sample, sequenced in a study of CD8 T cells in ankylosing spondylitis. TCRdb re-analysed the 5' RACE reads in MiXCR, keeping a single row per CDR3 protein. The table has about 500,000 distinct CDR3 sequences, about 12% seen once. Overall study results and limits: In ankylosing spondylitis blood, a motif of fewer than 10 highly homologous TCR beta variants appeared characteristic.

No antigen has been assigned to these receptors. The specimen was blood, either unsorted or a sorted T cell fraction (not recorded which). These receptors were collected from a male donor with ankylosing spondylitis.

A few counts support this clonotype. The chain recombines TRBV11-3 with TRBJ2-1, with TRBD2 identical over 8 bases. Germline V CDR1 and CDR2: SGHNT, YENEEA. The CDR3 is 15 residues long. Losses at the gene ends were 1 base for V and 7 bases for J; bases not matched to a gene: 6. CDR3 DNA: TGTGCCAGCAGCTTAGGAGTGCGGGGGGTTAATGAGCAGTTCTTC. It is translated as CASSLGVRGVNEQFF.

In DNA, the CDR3 is TGTGCCAGCAGAGACTTCACAGGGGCCGGCACAGATACGCAGTATTTT. The encoded protein is CASRDFTGAGTDTQYF. The chain carries TRBV6-1 and TRBJ2-3; 7 nucleotides match TRBD1. The ends lost 6 bases at V and 1 base at J; junction bases unmatched: 10. The length of the CDR3 is 16 residues. In germline, CDR1 is MNHNS, CDR2 SASEGT.

This clonotype has just a few counts. The V call is TRBV7-9, the J call TRBJ2-5; TRBD2 matches 7 bases. V lost 5 bases to trimming and J lost 5 bases; unmatched junction nucleotides: 8. CDR1 SEHNR and CDR2 FQNEAQ come from the germline V gene (reference sequence). This CDR3 is 14 amino acids long. The DNA of the CDR3 is TGTGCCAGCAGCCCCGGGACTACAGTCGAGACCCAGTACTTC. Its translation: CASSPGTTVETQYF.

This clonotype was counted between two and nine times. This sequence joins TRBV11-2 and TRBJ2-7; perhaps TRBD2 as D (5 bases). Germline assignment: CDR1 SGHAT and CDR2 FQNNGV. The CDR3 is 12 residues long. Trimming cost V 4 bases and J 5 bases, with 9 bases left between them. CDR3 sequence (DNA): TGTGCCAGCAGCTGGGCCGGGAACGAGCAGTACTTC. Translated: CASSWAGNEQYF.

This rearrangement joins TRBV28 to TRBJ1-2, with TRBD1 matching 7 bases. Germline lookup yields CDR1 MDHEN and CDR2 SYDVKM. This CDR3 comprises 14 residues. Trimming removed 7 bases from V and 8 bases from J; junction bases left unmatched: 13. For the CDR3, the DNA is TGTGCCAGCACCGCCACAGGGGCCCTGTGGGGCTACACCTTC. This sequence encodes CASTATGALWGYTF.

The chain links TRBV2 to TRBJ1-3; D possibly corresponds to TRBD1 (5 bases). This CDR3 comprises 16 residues. Germline V gives CDR1 SNHLY, CDR2 FYNNEI. V lost 10 bases and J lost 2, with 21 bases in between. The CDR3 is CAILPLGGTPGNTIYF. For the CDR3, the DNA is TGTGCCATCCTCCCTTTGGGGGGAACCCCTGGAAACACCATATATTTT.

Judged by abundance, this clonotype is medium-sized. V and J are TRBV5-5 and TRBJ2-1, with 12 bases identical to TRBD2. Trimming took 0 bases from V and 5 from J; bases not matched to a gene: 6. Germline-derived CDR1 and CDR2 are SGHKS and YYEKEE (reference sequence). CDR3 length: 17 residues. CDR3 residues: CASSLASGREPDNEQFF. DNA of the CDR3: TGTGCCAGCAGCTTGGCTAGCGGGAGGGAACCAGACAATGAGCAGTTCTTC.

This chain links TRBV5-1 with TRBJ2-5, with TRBD2 matching over 7 bases. J was trimmed by 2 bases and V by 6 bases; bases with no gene match: 10. This CDR3 spans 15 amino acids. From germline, CDR1 is SGHRS and CDR2 YFSETQ. The CDR3 spells CASTPAAGEQETQYF. The CDR3 DNA sequence: TGCGCCAGCACTCCTGCCGCGGGAGAACAAGAGACCCAGTACTTC.

V usage is TRBV20-1 and J usage is TRBJ2-7, with 14 bases that match TRBD2. This CDR3 comprises 15 residues. CDR1 and CDR2 (germline): DFQATT, SNEGSKA (reference sequence). V trimming: 3 bases; J trimming: 4 bases; junction bases outside the gene matches: 5. DNA of the CDR3: TGCAGTGCTAGGGGGACTAGCGGGAGTTGGTACGAGCAGTACTTC. As protein: CSARGTSGSWYEQYF.

The chain uses TRBV20-1 and TRBJ2-2; 13 nucleotides align to TRBD2. Germline V gene lookup returns CDR1 DFQATT and CDR2 SNEGSKA (reference sequence). V was clipped by 6 bases and J by 4 bases; unmatched bases: 5. The CDR3 is 15 amino acids. The CDR3 DNA sequence: TGCAGTGCGACAGGACTAGCGGGAGTCACCGGGGAGCTGTTTTTT. As protein: CSATGLAGVTGELFF.

The chain combines TRBV3-1 with TRBJ2-7, with TRBD1 as a possible D gene (6 bases). CDR3 length: 16 residues. The ends were cut back, 5 bases at V and 3 bases at J, with 20 bases in the middle. The germline gives CDR1 LGHDT, CDR2 YNNKEL (reference sequence). The CDR3 DNA reads as TGTGCCAGCAGCGCCCGTCTTGGACAGTTCAGCTACGAGCAGTACTTC. This translates into CASSARLGQFSYEQYF.

J is TRBJ1-5 and V is TRBV2; no clear D. The CDR3 contains 13 residues. Germline CDR1 SNHLY, CDR2 FYNNEI. Trimming pared 6 bases from V and 2 bases from J, leaving 8 bases between. The CDR3 bases are TGTGCCAGCAGGGCCGGGGGCAATCAGCCCCAGCATTTT. As protein: CASRAGGNQPQHF.

This clonotype was seen repeatedly, ten times or more. The chain links TRBV7-8 to TRBJ2-7; D may be TRBD1 or TRBD2 (5 bases each). This CDR3 has 15 residues. Germline values: CDR1 SGHVS, CDR2 FQNEAQ. The V gene lost 5 bases and the J gene lost 0 bases, with 14 bases spanning the gap. Here the CDR3 reads CASSPGTFSSYEQYF. CDR3 coding DNA: TGTGCCAGCAGCCCCGGGACCTTTAGCTCCTACGAGCAGTACTTC.

The table lists this clonotype with many counts. Here the CDR3 reads CASSSRVGSTEAFF. The CDR3 DNA reads TGTGCCAGCAGTTCTCGTGTCGGTTCCACTGAAGCTTTCTTT. V usage is TRBV12-3 or TRBV12-4 and J usage is TRBJ1-1; D is undetermined. V was cut by 4 bases and J by 4 bases, with 13 bases left in between. The CDR3 is made up of 14 amino acids.